This T cell receptor (beta chain) emerged from a study of human T cells and chemical hapten exposure. Total RNA extraction was carried out from unfractionated whole blood. This clonotype appeared a few times. One end of the junction fails to match germline, which may point to a read error. The study used a library that attached unique molecular identifiers to individual cDNA molecules. TCRdb fed the 5' RACE reads into MiXCR, producing one record per CDR3 protein. The data hold 110,000 or so distinct CDR3 sequences, with approximately 19% observed a single time. The CDR3 covers 10 residues. Germline assignment: CDR1 SEHNR and CDR2 FQNEAQ (reference sequence).

The J gene is TRBJ1-1, the V gene TRBV7-9; D call uncertain. The receptor was isolated from a human donor in good health. The CDR3, as DNA: TGTGCCAGCAGCGGAACTCCTGTGTCCTTT. This gives the protein CASSGTPVSF.